The 9 T cell receptor beta chains listed next were all sequenced from one sample in a study of cytomegalovirus exposure and HLA in healthy donors. Researchers ran the PCR with 60 Vbeta and 13 Jbeta primers. Here immunoSEQ multiplex PCR was the method, and the copy in TCRdb shows in-frame clones only, minus some. The sample lists 160,000 or so clones; roughly 79% were seen once. The material sequenced was PBMCs. Receptors were obtained from a woman aged 50 to 60 in good health and CMV-seronegative.

The chain links TRBV19 to TRBJ2-5, with a possible D match to TRBD2 (7 bases). The end of the DNA aligns better with TRBJ2-7, so the J call may be wrong. Germline values: CDR1 LNHDA, CDR2 SQIVND (reference sequence). The CDR3 is made up of 15 amino acids. The CDR3 spells CASSRGGGPSYEQYF. As DNA, the CDR3 is TGTGCCAGTAGCCGCGGGGGCGGCCCTTCCTACGAGCAGTACTTC.

This sequence joins TRBV28 and TRBJ1-5; D ambiguous. The CDR3 totals 15 residues. With 5 bases removed from V and 4 bases from J, the gap between germline ends came to 15 bases. CDR1 and CDR2 from the germline V gene are MDHEN and SYDVKM. The CDR3 is CASSTQGGENQPQHF. The CDR3 nucleotides are TGTGCCAGCAGTACTCAAGGTGGGGAGAATCAGCCCCAGCATTTT.

This clone has just one count. The chain is built from TRBV29-1 and TRBJ1-2; D is perhaps TRBD1 (6 bases). The V end lost 0 bases, the J end lost 6 bases, and 11 bases lay between the germline ends. This CDR3 is 13 amino acids long. Germline V gene data show CDR1 as SQVTM and CDR2 as ANQGSEA. CDR3 residues: CSVEDRDRNGYTF. The CDR3, as DNA: TGCAGCGTTGAAGATCGCGACAGGAATGGCTACACCTTC.

The chain carries TRBV28 and TRBJ1-2; 12 bases match TRBD1. V lost 5 bases and J lost 3; bases outside the gene matches: 4. The CDR3 is made up of 15 amino acids. Germline assignment: CDR1 MDHEN and CDR2 SYDVKM. CDR3 region: CASSDWDRGHYGYTF. The CDR3 DNA reads TGTGCCAGCAGTGATTGGGACAGGGGGCACTATGGCTACACCTTC.

V is TRBV19 and J is TRBJ1-1, with D maybe TRBD1 (5 bases). This CDR3 contains 14 residues. Germline CDR1 and CDR2: LNHDA and SQIVND (reference sequence). V lost 3 bases and J lost 3, with 11 bases in between. CDR3 in DNA: TGTGCCAGTAGTATGGAGGGGCGGGACACTGAAGCTTTCTTT. It codes for CASSMEGRDTEAFF.

The V and J genes are TRBV11-2 and TRBJ1-4, with a possible D match to TRBD1 (5 bases). V was trimmed by 5 bases and J by 6 bases, leaving 16 bases between them. Germline V lookup: CDR1 SGHAT, CDR2 FQNNGV. CDR3 size: 15 residues. The CDR3 nucleotides read TGTGCCAGCAGCCCTAGGGGAATTAGGGATGAAAAACTGTTTTTT. It specifies CASSPRGIRDEKLFF.

The chain has TRBV19 and TRBJ1-2; the D is unclear. CDR1 and CDR2 from the germline V gene are LNHDA and SQIVND (reference sequence). The CDR3 runs to 12 residues. V was clipped by 4 bases and J by 2 bases, with 5 bases between them. CDR3 in DNA: TGTGCCAGTAGTACACAGAACTATGGCTACACCTTC. Translated, it gives CASSTQNYGYTF.

The chain uses TRBV7-9 and TRBJ1-1; 8 bases line up with TRBD1. With V trimmed by 7 bases and J by 0 bases, 10 bases remained unmatched. Germline assignment: CDR1 SEHNR and CDR2 FQNEAQ (reference sequence). The CDR3 is made up of 16 amino acids. The CDR3 loop reads CASTFGQGIMNTEAFF. The CDR3 region has the DNA TGTGCCAGCACCTTCGGACAGGGAATCATGAACACTGAAGCTTTCTTT.

This clone was recorded once. The V and J genes are TRBV9 and TRBJ2-7; D is uncertain. Per germline, CDR1 SGDLS and CDR2 YYNGEE. With 0 bases removed from V and 0 bases from J, the gap between germline ends came to 10 bases. The CDR3 is 15 residues long. In DNA, the CDR3 is TGTGCCAGCAGCGTAGGTCGCCACTCCTCCTACGAGCAGTACTTC. Encoded protein: CASSVGRHSSYEQYF.